A single sample is the source of the 12 T cell receptor beta chains below, sequenced in a study of regulatory T cells in long-lasting Graves disease. TCR beta libraries were built with iRepertoire HTBI primers and Arm-PCR of CDR3 regions. TCRdb processed the multiplex PCR reads anew with MiXCR; each CDR3 protein has one entry. Counted here are roughly 450,000 distinct CDR3 sequences, 23% occurring once; the ten biggest clones make up about 26%. Noted time point: persistent/refractory GD, antithyroid drugs over 5 years with positive TRAb. Making the TCR library involved RNA that had been extracted from PBMCs. The sample here was peripheral blood mononuclear cells (PBMCs), taken when the disease was refractory, from a patient treated with antithyroid drugs. The receptor set was obtained from a female donor with Graves disease.

The chain has TRBV10-3 and TRBJ2-5; D tentatively reads TRBD1 or TRBD2 (5 bases each). V shed 6 bases and J shed 1 base, with 9 bases lying between them. The length of the CDR3 is 13 residues. CDR1 and CDR2 from the germline V gene are ENHRY and SYGVKD. The CDR3 loop is CAIRWDGQETQYF. The CDR3 coding sequence is TGTGCCATCAGATGGGACGGCCAAGAGACCCAGTACTTC.

This clonotype was seen ten or more times. CDR3 sequence reads: CASTAGTSRGYTF. The CDR3, as DNA: TGTGCCAGCACCGCCGGCACCTCGCGGGGCTACACCTTC. The genes are TRBV2 and TRBJ1-2; D unclear. Germline V gene lookup returns CDR1 SNHLY and CDR2 FYNNEI. Between the trimmed V and J ends, which lost 7 bases and 8 bases, there was a span of 17 bases. The CDR3 contains 13 residues.

The chain carries TRBV20-1 and TRBJ2-7; TRBD1 aligns across 7 bases. Germline V gene sequence: CDR1 DFQATT, CDR2 SNEGSKA (reference sequence). V was clipped by 3 bases and J by 6 bases; unmatched bases: 14. This CDR3 has 15 amino acids. The CDR3 sequence is CSARIFVGQRLEQYF. As DNA, the CDR3 is TGCAGTGCTAGGATATTCGTGGGACAGCGGCTCGAGCAGTACTTC.

This clonotype was detected a few times. The rearrangement joins TRBV19 to TRBJ1-5; 7 positions match TRBD1. V trimming: 10 bases; J trimming: 3 bases; junction bases outside the gene matches: 9. The CDR3 runs 14 residues. Germline V gene lookup returns CDR1 LNHDA and CDR2 SQIVND (reference sequence). CDR3 nucleotides: TGTGCCACACAGACAGGGACCTACAATCAGCCCCAGCATTTT. This codes for CATQTGTYNQPQHF.

The chain couples TRBV28 to TRBJ1-3; D gene unclear. CDR3 size: 14 residues. With 8 bases removed from V and 0 bases from J, the gap between germline ends came to 11 bases. From germline, CDR1 is MDHEN and CDR2 SYDVKM. This CDR3 is CASRSLGSGNTIYF. The CDR3 DNA sequence: TGTGCCAGCCGTTCGTTGGGCTCTGGAAACACCATATATTTT.

This clonotype was counted a few times. The chain combines TRBV3-1 with TRBJ1-4; 7 bases fit TRBD1. The CDR3 is 14 amino acids. The V gene end was trimmed by 7 bases and the J gene end by 4 bases; junction bases not matched to a gene: 6. Germline CDR1 LGHDT, CDR2 YNNKEL (reference sequence). The CDR3 DNA is TGTGCCAGCAACCGAGGGGGCAGTAATGAAAAACTGTTTTTT. This codes for CASNRGGSNEKLFF. Complete variable domain (other parts from reference TRBV3-1 and TRBJ1-4): DTAVSQTPKYLVTQMGNDKSIKCEQNLGHDTMYWYKQDSKKFLKIMFSYNNKELIINETVPNRFSPKSPDKAHLNLHINSLELGDSAVYFCASNRGGSNEKLFFGSGTQLSVL.

Many counts were recorded for this clonotype. This sequence joins TRBV28 and TRBJ2-1; D is unresolved. V lost 2 bases to trimming and J lost 5 bases, with 19 bases between them. This CDR3 has 17 residues. Germline V CDR1 and CDR2: MDHEN, SYDVKM. CDR3 sequence reads: CASSLIGPSGPNNEQFF. CDR3 bases: TGTGCCAGCAGTTTAATCGGACCCTCGGGTCCCAACAATGAGCAGTTCTTC.

This clonotype was detected ten times or more. The rearrangement joins TRBV29-1 to TRBJ2-7; 10 nucleotides align to TRBD1. The CDR3 contains 13 residues. Per germline, CDR1 SQVTM and CDR2 ANQGSEA. V lost 7 bases and J lost 1; bases outside the gene matches: 4. CDR3 bases: TGCAGCGCGGACAGGGGGATGTCCTACGAGCAGTACTTC. Its translation: CSADRGMSYEQYF.

This clonotype was counted many times. The CDR3 region is CASSYRGISYEQYF. The CDR3 bases are TGTGCCAGCAGTTATCGGGGGATCTCCTACGAGCAGTACTTC. V and J are TRBV28 and TRBJ2-7, with D tentatively TRBD2 (6 bases). Between the trimmed V and J ends, which lost 4 bases and 0 bases, there was a span of 10 bases. Germline CDR1 and CDR2: MDHEN and SYDVKM. This CDR3 is 14 amino acids long.

The gene calls are TRBV20-1 and TRBJ1-2; 9 nucleotides agree with TRBD1. Germline V lookup: CDR1 DFQATT, CDR2 SNEGSKA (reference sequence). CDR3 length: 14 amino acids. V was pared by 6 bases and J by 3 bases, with 8 bases of the junction left unmatched. The CDR3 loop is CSARTGGYDYGYTF. In nucleotides, the CDR3 is TGCAGTGCCCGAACAGGGGGCTACGACTATGGCTACACCTTC.

V usage is TRBV5-1 and J usage is TRBJ1-5; TRBD1 aligns across 12 bases. V shed 4 bases, J shed 0 bases, and the junction held 5 bases outside the gene matches. The CDR3 spans 17 residues. Germline values: CDR1 SGHRS, CDR2 YFSETQ. In nucleotides, the CDR3 is TGCGCCAGCAGCCCGGGACAGGGGGCCTATAGCAATCAGCCCCAGCATTTT. It yields the protein CASSPGQGAYSNQPQHF.

The genes are TRBV28 and TRBJ2-3; 9 bases agree with TRBD2. V shed 11 bases, J shed 1 base, and the junction held 10 bases outside the gene matches. In germline, CDR1 is MDHEN, CDR2 SYDVKM. The CDR3 covers 15 residues. The CDR3, as DNA: TGTGCCGGCACCCTCCGGACTAGCGGCACAGATACGCAGTATTTT. Protein: CAGTLRTSGTDTQYF.